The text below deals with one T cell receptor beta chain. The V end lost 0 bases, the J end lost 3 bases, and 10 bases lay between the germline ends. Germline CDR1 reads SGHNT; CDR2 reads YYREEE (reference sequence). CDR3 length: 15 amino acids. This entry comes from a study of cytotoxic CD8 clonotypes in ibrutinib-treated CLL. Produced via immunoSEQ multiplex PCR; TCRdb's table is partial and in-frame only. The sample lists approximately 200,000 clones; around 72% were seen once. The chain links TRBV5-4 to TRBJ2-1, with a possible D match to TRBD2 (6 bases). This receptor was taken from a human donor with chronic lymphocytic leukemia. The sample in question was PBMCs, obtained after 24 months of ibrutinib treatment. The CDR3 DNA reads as TGTGCCAGCAGCTTGGTGGGGGGAGGCTACAATGAGCAGTTCTTC. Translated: CASSLVGGGYNEQFF.